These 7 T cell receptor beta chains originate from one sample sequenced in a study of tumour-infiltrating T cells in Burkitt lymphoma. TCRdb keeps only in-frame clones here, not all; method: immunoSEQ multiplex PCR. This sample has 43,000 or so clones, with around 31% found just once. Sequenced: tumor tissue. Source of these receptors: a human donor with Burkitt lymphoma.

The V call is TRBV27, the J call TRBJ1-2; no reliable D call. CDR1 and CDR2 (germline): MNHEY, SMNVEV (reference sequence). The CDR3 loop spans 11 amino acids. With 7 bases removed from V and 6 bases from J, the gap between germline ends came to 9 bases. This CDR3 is CASIVEDGYTF. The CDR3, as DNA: TGTGCCAGCATAGTTGAGGATGGCTACACCTTC.

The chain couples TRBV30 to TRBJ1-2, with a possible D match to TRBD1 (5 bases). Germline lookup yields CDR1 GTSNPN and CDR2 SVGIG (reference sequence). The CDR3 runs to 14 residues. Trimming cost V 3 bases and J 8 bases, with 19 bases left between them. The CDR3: CAWRGWGIWIGYTF. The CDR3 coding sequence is TGTGCCTGGAGGGGTTGGGGGATATGGATCGGCTACACCTTC.

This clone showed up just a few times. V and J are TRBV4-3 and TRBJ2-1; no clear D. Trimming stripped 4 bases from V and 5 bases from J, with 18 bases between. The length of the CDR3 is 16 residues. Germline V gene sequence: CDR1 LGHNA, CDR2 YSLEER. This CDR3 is CASSPSRQAYDNEQFF. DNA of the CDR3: TGCGCCAGCAGCCCCTCCCGGCAGGCGTATGACAATGAGCAGTTCTTC.

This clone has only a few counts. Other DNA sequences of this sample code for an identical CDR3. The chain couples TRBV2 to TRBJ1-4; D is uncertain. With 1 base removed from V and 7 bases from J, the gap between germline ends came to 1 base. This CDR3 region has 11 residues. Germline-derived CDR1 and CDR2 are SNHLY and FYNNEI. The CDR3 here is CASSEGEKLFF. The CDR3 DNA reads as TGTGCCAGCAGTGAAGGTGAAAAACTGTTTTTT.

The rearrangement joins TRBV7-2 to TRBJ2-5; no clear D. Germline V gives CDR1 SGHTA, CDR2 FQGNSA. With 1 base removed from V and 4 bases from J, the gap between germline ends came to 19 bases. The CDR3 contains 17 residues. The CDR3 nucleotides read TGTGCCAGCAGCTTAGTTATCGCCTCGTATTGGCCAGAGACCCAGTACTTC. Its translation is CASSLVIASYWPETQYF.

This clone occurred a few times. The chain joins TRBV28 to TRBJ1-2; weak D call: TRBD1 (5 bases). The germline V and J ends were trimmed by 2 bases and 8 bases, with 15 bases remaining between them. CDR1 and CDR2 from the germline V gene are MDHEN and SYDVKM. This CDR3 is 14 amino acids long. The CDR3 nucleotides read TGTGCCAGCAGTTTAACATTAGGGCGACAGGGCTACACCTTC. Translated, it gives CASSLTLGRQGYTF.

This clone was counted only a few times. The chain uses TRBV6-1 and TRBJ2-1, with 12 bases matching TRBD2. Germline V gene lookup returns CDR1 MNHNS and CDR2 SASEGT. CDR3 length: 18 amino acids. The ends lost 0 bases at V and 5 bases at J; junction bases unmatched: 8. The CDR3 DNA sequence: TGTGCCAGCAGTGAAGCGCTTCGGACTAGCGGGGTAAACAATGAGCAGTTCTTC. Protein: CASSEALRTSGVNNEQFF.